This T cell receptor beta chain comes out of a study of CD8 T cells in ankylosing spondylitis. Germline CDR1 and CDR2: SQVTM and ANQGSEA. Trimming took 6 bases from V and 1 from J, leaving 15 bases between them. The CDR3 runs 15 residues. Libraries of TCR beta came from quantitative 5'-RACE with molecular barcodes. From the 5' RACE reads, TCRdb called clonotypes with MiXCR, one entry per CDR3 protein. This sample has some 700,000 distinct CDR3 sequences, with under 20% found just once. Notes on the study in general: About 8 highly homologous variants made up a TCR beta motif that seemed to typify ankylosing spondylitis blood. Prior literature has documented some motif variants in synovial fluid and blood from reactive arthritis. Disease-linked clones proved CD8+ and comparatively uncommon in peripheral blood. Significant enrichment of disease-linked clones was reported in matched ankylosing spondylitis synovial fluid.

As regards this clonotype: Its target is not known.

Sequencing was done on a sample of blood, either unsorted or a sorted T cell fraction (not recorded which). The TCR sequence derives from a male donor with ankylosing spondylitis. This chain joins TRBV29-1 and TRBJ2-2; a possible D gene is TRBD2 (6 bases). The CDR3: CSVPRGVQNTGELFF. The DNA for the CDR3 is TGCAGCGTGCCGCGGGGAGTGCAGAACACCGGGGAGCTGTTTTTT.